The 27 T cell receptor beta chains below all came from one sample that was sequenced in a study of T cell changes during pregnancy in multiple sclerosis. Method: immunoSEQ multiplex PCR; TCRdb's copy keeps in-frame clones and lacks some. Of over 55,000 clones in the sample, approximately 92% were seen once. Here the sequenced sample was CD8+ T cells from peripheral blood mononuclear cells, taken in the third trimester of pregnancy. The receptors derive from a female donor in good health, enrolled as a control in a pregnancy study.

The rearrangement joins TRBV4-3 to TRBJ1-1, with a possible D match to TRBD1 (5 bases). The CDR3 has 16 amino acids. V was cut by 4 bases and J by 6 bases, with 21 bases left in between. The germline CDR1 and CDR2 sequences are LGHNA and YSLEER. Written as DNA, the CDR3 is TGCGCCAGCAGCCGCACAGACTCCGGGGGTCTCGCTGAAGCTTTCTTT. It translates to CASSRTDSGGLAEAFF.

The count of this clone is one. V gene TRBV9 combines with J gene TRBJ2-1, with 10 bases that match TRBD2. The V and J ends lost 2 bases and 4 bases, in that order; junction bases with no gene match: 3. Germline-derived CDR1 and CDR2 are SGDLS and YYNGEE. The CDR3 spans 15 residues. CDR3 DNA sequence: TGTGCCAGCAGCGTTGTAGCGGGGGGTTACAATGAGCAGTTCTTC. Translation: CASSVVAGGYNEQFF.

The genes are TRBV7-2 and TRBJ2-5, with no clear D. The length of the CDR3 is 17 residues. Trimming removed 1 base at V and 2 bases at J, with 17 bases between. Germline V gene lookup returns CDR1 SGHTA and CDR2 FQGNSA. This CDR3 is CASSLVGFGRIQETQYF. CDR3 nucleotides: TGTGCCAGCAGCTTAGTCGGGTTTGGTAGGATACAAGAGACCCAGTACTTC.

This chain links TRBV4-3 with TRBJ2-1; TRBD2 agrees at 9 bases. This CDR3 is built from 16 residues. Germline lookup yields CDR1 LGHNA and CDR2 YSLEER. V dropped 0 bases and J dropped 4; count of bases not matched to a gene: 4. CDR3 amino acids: CASSQERLAGYNEQFF. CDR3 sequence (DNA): TGCGCCAGCAGCCAAGAAAGGCTAGCGGGATACAATGAGCAGTTCTTC.

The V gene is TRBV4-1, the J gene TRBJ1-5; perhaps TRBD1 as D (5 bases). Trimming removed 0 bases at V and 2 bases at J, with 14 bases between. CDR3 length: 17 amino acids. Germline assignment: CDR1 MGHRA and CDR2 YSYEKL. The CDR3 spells CASSQDLMRGGNQPQHF. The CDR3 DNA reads TGCGCCAGCAGCCAAGATCTTATGCGGGGGGGCAATCAGCCCCAGCATTTT.

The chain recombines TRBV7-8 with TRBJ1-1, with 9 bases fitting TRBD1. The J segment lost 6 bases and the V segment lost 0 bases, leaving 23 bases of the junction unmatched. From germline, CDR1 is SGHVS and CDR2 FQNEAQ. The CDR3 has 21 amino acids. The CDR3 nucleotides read TGTGCCAGCAGCTTAGCGGTCGTCTCACAGGGGGCGCGCCAGGACGGACCTGAAGCTTTCTTT. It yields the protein CASSLAVVSQGARQDGPEAFF.

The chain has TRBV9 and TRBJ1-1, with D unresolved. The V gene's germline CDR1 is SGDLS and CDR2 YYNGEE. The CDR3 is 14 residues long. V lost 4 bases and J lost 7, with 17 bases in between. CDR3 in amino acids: CASSPSGSPSEAFF. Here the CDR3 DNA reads TGTGCCAGCAGCCCATCGGGAAGTCCTAGTGAAGCTTTCTTT.

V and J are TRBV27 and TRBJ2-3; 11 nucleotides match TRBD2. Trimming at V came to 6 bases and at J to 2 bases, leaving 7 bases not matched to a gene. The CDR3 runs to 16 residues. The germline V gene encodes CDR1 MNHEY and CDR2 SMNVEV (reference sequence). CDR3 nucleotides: TGTGCCAGCAGAAATCGACTAGCGGGGAACACAGATACGCAGTATTTT. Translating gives CASRNRLAGNTDTQYF.

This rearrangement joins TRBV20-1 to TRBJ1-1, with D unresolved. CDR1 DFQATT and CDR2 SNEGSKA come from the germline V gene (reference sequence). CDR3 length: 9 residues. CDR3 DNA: TGCAGCTTTAACACTGAAGCTTTCTTT. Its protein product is CSFNTEAFF.

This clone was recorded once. The DNA of the CDR3 is TGTGCCAGCAGTGTGGACAGCATCTACTCTGGAAACACCATATATTTT. Its translation is CASSVDSIYSGNTIYF. This chain connects TRBV6-1 to TRBJ1-3; perhaps TRBD1 as D (6 bases). The CDR3 length is 16 residues. V lost 4 bases and J 0 bases, leaving 13 bases between the germline ends. Germline CDR1 is MNHNS and CDR2 is SASEGT.

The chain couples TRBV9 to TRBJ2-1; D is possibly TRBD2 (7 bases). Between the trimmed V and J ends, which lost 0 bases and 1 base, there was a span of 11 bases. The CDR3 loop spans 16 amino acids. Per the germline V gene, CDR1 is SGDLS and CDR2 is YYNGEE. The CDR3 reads CASSVGRGGSYNEQFF. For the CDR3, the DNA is TGTGCCAGCAGCGTAGGTAGGGGGGGGTCCTACAATGAGCAGTTCTTC.

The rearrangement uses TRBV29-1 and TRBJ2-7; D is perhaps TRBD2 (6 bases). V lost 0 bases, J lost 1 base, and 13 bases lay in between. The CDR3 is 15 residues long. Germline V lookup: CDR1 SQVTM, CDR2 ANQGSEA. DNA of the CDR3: TGCAGCGTTGAAGATATCCGGGGGATATCCTACGAGCAGTACTTC. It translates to CSVEDIRGISYEQYF.

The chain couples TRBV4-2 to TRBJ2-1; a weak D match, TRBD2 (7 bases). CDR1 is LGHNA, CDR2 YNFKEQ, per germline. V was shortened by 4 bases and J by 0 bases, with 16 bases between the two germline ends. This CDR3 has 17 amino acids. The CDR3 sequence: CASSPKAGASSYNEQFF. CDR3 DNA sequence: TGTGCCAGCAGCCCTAAGGCGGGGGCAAGCTCCTACAATGAGCAGTTCTTC.

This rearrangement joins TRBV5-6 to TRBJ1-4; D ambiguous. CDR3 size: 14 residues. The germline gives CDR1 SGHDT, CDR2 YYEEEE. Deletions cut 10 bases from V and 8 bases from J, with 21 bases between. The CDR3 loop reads CAGNQDGSGEKLFF. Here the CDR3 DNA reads TGTGCCGGAAACCAAGACGGATCGGGGGAAAAACTGTTTTTT.

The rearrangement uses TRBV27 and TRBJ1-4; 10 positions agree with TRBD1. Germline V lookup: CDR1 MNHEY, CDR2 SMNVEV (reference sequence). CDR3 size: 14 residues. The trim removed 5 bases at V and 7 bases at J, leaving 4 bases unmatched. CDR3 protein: CASSHRQGAEKLFF. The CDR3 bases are TGTGCCAGCAGTCATCGACAGGGGGCTGAAAAACTGTTTTTT.

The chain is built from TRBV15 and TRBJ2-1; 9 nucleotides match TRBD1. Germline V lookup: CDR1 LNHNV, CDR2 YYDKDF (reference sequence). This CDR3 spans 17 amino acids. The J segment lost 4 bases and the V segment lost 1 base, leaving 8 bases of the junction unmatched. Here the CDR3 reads CATSRALDRGVYNEQFF. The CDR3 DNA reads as TGTGCCACCAGCAGAGCTTTGGACAGGGGCGTTTACAATGAGCAGTTCTTC.

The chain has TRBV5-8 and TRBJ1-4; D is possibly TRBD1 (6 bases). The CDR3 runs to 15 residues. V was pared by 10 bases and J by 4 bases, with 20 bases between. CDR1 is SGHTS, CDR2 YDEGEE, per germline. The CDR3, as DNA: TGTGCCGGATCCGAGAACAGGGCTGATAATGAAAAACTGTTTTTT. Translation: CAGSENRADNEKLFF.

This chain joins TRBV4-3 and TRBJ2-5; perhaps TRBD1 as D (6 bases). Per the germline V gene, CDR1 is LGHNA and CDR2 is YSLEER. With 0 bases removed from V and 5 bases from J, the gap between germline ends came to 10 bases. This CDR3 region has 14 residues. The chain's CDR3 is CASSQDERGETQYF. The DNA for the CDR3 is TGCGCCAGCAGCCAAGACGAGAGGGGGGAGACCCAGTACTTC.

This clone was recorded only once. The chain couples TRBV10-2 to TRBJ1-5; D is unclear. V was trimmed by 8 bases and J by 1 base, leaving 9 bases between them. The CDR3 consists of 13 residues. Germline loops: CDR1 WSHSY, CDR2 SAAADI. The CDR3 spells CASGVGSNQPQHF. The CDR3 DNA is TGCGCCAGCGGAGTTGGGAGCAATCAGCCCCAGCATTTT.

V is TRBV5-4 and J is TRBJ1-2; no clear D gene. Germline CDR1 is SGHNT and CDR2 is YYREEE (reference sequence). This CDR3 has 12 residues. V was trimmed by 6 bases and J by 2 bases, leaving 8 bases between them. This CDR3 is CASTGGNYGYTF. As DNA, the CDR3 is TGTGCCAGCACGGGAGGGAACTATGGCTACACCTTC.

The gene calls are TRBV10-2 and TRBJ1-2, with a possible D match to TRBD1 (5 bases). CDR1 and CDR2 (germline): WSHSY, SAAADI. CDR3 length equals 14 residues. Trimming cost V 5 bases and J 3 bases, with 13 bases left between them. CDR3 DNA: TGCGCCAGCAGTAGCCTCGCGGGGGACTATGGCTACACCTTC. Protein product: CASSSLAGDYGYTF.

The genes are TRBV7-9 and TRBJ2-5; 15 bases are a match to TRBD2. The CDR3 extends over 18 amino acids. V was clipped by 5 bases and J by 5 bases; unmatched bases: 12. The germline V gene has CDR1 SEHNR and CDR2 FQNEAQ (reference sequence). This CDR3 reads CASSHTGLAGGRRETQYF. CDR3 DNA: TGTGCCAGCAGCCACACGGGACTAGCGGGGGGCCGCCGGGAGACCCAGTACTTC.

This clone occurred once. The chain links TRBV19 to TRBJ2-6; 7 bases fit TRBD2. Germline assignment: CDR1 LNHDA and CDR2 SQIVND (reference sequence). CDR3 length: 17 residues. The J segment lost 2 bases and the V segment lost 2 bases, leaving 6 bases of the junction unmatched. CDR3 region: CASSISLAGAGANVLTF. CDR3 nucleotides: TGTGCCAGTAGTATATCGCTCGCGGGGGCTGGGGCCAACGTCCTGACTTTC.

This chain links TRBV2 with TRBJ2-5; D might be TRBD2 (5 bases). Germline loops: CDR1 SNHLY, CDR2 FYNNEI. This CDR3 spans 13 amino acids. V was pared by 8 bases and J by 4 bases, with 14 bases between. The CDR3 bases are TGTGCCAGCGACGGAGGTGGATCAGAGACCCAGTACTTC. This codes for CASDGGGSETQYF.

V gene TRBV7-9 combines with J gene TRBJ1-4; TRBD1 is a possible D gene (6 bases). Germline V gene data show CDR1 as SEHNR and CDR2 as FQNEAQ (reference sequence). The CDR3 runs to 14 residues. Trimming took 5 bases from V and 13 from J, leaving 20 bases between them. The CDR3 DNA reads TGTGCCAGCAGCCCCTACCACCTAGGGGGGGGACTGTTTTTT. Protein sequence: CASSPYHLGGGLFF.

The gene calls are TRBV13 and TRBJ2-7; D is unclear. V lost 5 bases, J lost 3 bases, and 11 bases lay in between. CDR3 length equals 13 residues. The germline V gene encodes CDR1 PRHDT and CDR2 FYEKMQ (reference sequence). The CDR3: CASSPPSLYEQYF. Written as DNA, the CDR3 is TGTGCCAGCAGCCCCCCCAGTCTCTACGAGCAGTACTTC. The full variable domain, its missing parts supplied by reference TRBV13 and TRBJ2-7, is AAGVIQSPRHLIKEKRETATLKCYPIPRHDTVYWYQQGPGQDPQFLISFYEKMQSDKGSIPDRFSAQQFSDYHSELNMSSLELGDSALYFCASSPPSLYEQYFGPGTRLTVT.

CDR3: CAIREDRDGYTF. CDR3 nucleotide sequence: TGTGCCATCAGGGAAGACAGGGACGGCTACACCTTC. The J gene is TRBJ1-2, the V gene TRBV10-3; 7 bases agree with TRBD1. The V gene's germline CDR1 is ENHRY and CDR2 SYGVKD. The CDR3 runs to 12 residues. The V gene end was trimmed by 6 bases and the J gene end by 8 bases; junction bases not matched to a gene: 6.